The sequence of this T cell receptor beta chain was determined in a study of cytomegalovirus exposure and HLA in healthy donors. Germline CDR1 and CDR2: SQVTM and ANQGSEA. The junction had 7 bases not matched to a gene; V was cut back by 6 bases and J by 4 bases. The CDR3 has 13 residues. This clone has more than one count but fewer than ten. The PCR had 60 Vbeta and 13 Jbeta primers. The protocol was immunoSEQ multiplex PCR, while the TCRdb copy is restricted to in-frame clones and leaves out a portion. Of over 120,000 clones in the sample, 70% to 80% were seen once. The sample taken for sequencing was PBMCs. This TCR was sampled from a woman aged 18-29 years in good health and CMV-seropositive. The rearrangement links TRBV29-1 to TRBJ1-2, with 8 bases identical to TRBD1. CDR3 DNA: TGCAGCGTACCAGGGGGCGAAAGCTATGGCTACACCTTC. Protein product: CSVPGGESYGYTF. Combining the CDR3 with reference TRBV29-1 and TRBJ1-2 gives the whole variable domain SAVISQKPSRDICQRGTSLTIQCQVDSQVTMMFWYRQQPGQSLTLIATANQGSEATYESGFVIDKFPISRPNLTFSTLTVSNMSPEDSSIYLCSVPGGESYGYTFGSGTRLTVV.